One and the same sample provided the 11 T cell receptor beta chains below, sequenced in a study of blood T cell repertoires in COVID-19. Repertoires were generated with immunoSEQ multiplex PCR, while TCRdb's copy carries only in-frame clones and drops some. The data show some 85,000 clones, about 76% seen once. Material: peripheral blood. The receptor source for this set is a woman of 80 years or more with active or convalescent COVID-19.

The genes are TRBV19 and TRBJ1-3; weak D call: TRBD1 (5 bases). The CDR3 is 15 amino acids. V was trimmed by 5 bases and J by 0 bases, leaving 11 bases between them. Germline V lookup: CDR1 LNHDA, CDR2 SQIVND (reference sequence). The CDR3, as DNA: TGTGCCAGTAGTTCCCAGGGTTACTCTGGAAACACCATATATTTT. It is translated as CASSSQGYSGNTIYF.

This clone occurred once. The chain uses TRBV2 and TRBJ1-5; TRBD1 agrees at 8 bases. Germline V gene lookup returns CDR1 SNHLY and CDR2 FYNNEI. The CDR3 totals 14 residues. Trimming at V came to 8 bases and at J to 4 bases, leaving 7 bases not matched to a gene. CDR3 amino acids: CASDPGQVNQPQHF. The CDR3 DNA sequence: TGTGCCAGCGATCCGGGACAGGTAAATCAGCCCCAGCATTTT.

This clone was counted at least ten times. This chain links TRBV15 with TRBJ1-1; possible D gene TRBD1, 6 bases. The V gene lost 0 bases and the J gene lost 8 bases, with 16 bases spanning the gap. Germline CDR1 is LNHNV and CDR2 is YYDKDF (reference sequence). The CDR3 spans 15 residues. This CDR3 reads CATSRDYNTGNEAFF. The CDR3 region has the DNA TGTGCCACCAGCAGAGATTATAATACAGGGAACGAAGCTTTCTTT.

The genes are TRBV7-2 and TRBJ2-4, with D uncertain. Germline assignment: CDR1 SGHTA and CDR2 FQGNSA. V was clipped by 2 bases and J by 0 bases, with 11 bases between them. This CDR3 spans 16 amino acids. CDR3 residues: CASSLFLDLAKNIQYF. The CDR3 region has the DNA TGTGCCAGCAGCTTATTTCTAGACTTAGCCAAAAACATTCAGTACTTC.

The CDR3, as DNA: TGTGCCAGCAGCTGGGTGGGACAGTGGAACTATGGCTACACCTTC. Translation: CASSWVGQWNYGYTF. The chain joins TRBV5-4 to TRBJ1-2, with TRBD1 identical over 7 bases. The J segment lost 2 bases and the V segment lost 3 bases, leaving 7 bases of the junction unmatched. CDR1 is SGHNT, CDR2 YYREEE, per germline (reference sequence). This CDR3 is 15 amino acids long.

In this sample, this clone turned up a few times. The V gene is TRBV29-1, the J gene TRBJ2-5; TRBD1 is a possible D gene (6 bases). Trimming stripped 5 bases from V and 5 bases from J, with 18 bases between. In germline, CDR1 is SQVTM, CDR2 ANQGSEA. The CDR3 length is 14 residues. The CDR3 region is CSVISGHFPETQYF. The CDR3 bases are TGCAGCGTTATATCGGGACACTTCCCCGAGACCCAGTACTTC.

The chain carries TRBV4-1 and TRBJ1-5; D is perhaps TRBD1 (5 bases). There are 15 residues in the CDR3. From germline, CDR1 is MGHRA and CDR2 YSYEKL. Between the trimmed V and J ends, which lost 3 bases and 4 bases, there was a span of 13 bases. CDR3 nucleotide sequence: TGCGCCAGCAGCCAGGAATCAGGGTCAAATCAGCCCCAGCATTTT. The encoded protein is CASSQESGSNQPQHF.

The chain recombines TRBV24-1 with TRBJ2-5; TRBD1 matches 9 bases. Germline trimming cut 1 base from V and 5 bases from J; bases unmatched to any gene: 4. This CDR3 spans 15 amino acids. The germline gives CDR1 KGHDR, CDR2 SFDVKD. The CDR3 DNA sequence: TGTGCCACCAGTGATTTAACAGGGGGCGGGGAGACCCAGTACTTC. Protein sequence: CATSDLTGGGETQYF.

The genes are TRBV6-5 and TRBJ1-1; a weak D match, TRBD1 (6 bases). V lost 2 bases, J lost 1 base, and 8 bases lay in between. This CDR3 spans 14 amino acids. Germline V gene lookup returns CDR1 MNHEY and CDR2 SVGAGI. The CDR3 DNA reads TGTGCCAGCAGTTACGCCAGGGGGAACACTGAAGCTTTCTTT. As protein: CASSYARGNTEAFF.

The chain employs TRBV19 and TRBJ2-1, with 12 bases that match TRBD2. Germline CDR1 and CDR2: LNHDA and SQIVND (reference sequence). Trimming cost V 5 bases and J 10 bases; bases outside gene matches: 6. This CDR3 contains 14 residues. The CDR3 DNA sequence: TGTGCCAGTAGTGTGGCTAGCGGGGGGGGAGAGCAGTTCTTC. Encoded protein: CASSVASGGGEQFF.

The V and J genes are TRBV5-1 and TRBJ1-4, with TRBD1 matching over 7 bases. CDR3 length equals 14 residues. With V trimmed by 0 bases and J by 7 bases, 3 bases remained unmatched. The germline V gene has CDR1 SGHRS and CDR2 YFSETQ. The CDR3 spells CASSLDRGGEKLFF. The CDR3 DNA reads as TGCGCCAGCAGCTTGGACAGGGGAGGTGAAAAACTGTTTTTT.